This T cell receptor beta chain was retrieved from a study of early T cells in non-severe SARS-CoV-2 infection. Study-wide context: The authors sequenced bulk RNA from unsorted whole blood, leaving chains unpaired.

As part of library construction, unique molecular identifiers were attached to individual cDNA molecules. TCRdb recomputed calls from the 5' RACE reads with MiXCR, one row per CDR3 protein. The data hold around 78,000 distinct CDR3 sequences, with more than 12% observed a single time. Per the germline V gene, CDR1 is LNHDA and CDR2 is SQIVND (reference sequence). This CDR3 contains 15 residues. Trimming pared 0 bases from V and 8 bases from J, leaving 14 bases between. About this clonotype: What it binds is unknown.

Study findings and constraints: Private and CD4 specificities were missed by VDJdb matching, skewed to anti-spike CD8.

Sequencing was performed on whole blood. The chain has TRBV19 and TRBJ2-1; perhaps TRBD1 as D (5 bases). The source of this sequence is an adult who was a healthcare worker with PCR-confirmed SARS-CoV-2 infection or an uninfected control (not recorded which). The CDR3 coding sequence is TGTGCCAGTAGTATAGATTCGGCAGGGTTTGATGAGCAGTTCTTC. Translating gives CASSIDSAGFDEQFF.